Shown below are 28 T cell receptor beta chains from a single sample sequenced in a study of blood T cell repertoires in COVID-19. Assay: immunoSEQ multiplex PCR; the TCRdb copy retains only in-frame clones and omits some. The sample lists about 90,000 clones, roughly 89% occurring once. Sequencing was performed on peripheral blood. Receptors were obtained from a woman in her 70s with acute or convalescent COVID-19.

J is TRBJ2-1 and V is TRBV2; possibly TRBD2 for D (5 bases). The CDR3 loop spans 16 amino acids. Germline V lookup: CDR1 SNHLY, CDR2 FYNNEI. The V end lost 3 bases, the J end lost 4 bases, and 16 bases lay between the germline ends. CDR3: CASSDAEDARYNEQFF. The CDR3 coding sequence is TGTGCCAGCAGTGACGCGGAGGACGCCCGTTACAATGAGCAGTTCTTC.

The chain carries TRBV19 and TRBJ2-2; perhaps TRBD2 as D (5 bases). The CDR3 runs to 14 residues. Germline CDR1 and CDR2: LNHDA and SQIVND (reference sequence). V was shortened by 9 bases and J by 2 bases, with 13 bases between the two germline ends. CDR3 in DNA: TGTGCCAGCACTCGGACTCCTAACACCGGGGAGCTGTTTTTT. Its translation is CASTRTPNTGELFF.

J is TRBJ1-1 and V is TRBV19, with 7 bases matching TRBD1. Germline CDR1 and CDR2: LNHDA and SQIVND (reference sequence). With V trimmed by 6 bases and J by 1 base, 5 bases remained unmatched. This CDR3 is 14 amino acids long. The CDR3 region has the DNA TGTGCCAGTAGGAATAGACAGGGGAACACTGAAGCTTTCTTT. It yields the protein CASRNRQGNTEAFF.

The gene calls are TRBV19 and TRBJ1-3; D is unclear. Germline CDR1 and CDR2: LNHDA and SQIVND (reference sequence). V was cut by 8 bases and J by 0 bases, with 11 bases left in between. The CDR3 has 14 amino acids. The CDR3 bases are TGTGCCAGTGGTTTGTCGGTCTCTGGAAACACCATATATTTT. It specifies CASGLSVSGNTIYF. Based on the CDR3 plus reference TRBV19 and TRBJ1-3, the full variable domain is DGGITQSPKYLFRKEGQNVTLSCEQNLNHDAMYWYRQDPGQGLRLIYYSQIVNDFQKGDIAEGYSVSREKKESFPLTVTSAQKNPTAFYLCASGLSVSGNTIYFGEGSWLTVV.

This clone was seen only a few times. The J gene is TRBJ1-1, the V gene TRBV7-9; 7 positions agree with TRBD1. Trimming removed 0 bases from V and 0 bases from J; junction bases left unmatched: 1. This CDR3 has 15 residues. Germline CDR1 reads SEHNR; CDR2 reads FQNEAQ (reference sequence). CDR3 nucleotides: TGTGCCAGCAGCTTAGCGCAGGGGGTGAACACTGAAGCTTTCTTT. This gives the protein CASSLAQGVNTEAFF.

J is TRBJ2-5 and V is TRBV6-2 or TRBV6-3; 10 bases are a match to TRBD2. The CDR3 spans 19 residues. The V segment lost 2 bases and the J segment 0 bases; nucleotides outside the gene matches: 12. Germline values: CDR1 MNHEY, CDR2 SVGEGT. In nucleotides, the CDR3 is TGTGCCAGCAGTTACCGGAGCGGGGGGGCCCTTCCCTACCAAGAGACCCAGTACTTC. The encoded protein is CASSYRSGGALPYQETQYF.

The J gene is TRBJ1-1, the V gene TRBV27, with TRBD1 as a possible D gene (6 bases). CDR3 length equals 14 residues. V was cut by 5 bases and J by 4 bases, with 14 bases left in between. In germline, CDR1 is MNHEY, CDR2 SMNVEV (reference sequence). This CDR3 reads CASSPPTGPTEAFF. The DNA of the CDR3 is TGTGCCAGCAGTCCACCGACAGGCCCCACTGAAGCTTTCTTT.

V usage is TRBV18 and J usage is TRBJ2-7; 8 bases map to TRBD1. The CDR3 covers 14 residues. The V gene end was trimmed by 4 bases and the J gene end by 5 bases; junction bases not matched to a gene: 7. Per germline, CDR1 KGHSH and CDR2 LQKENI. The CDR3 here is CASSLGTGRDEQYF. CDR3 nucleotides: TGTGCCAGCTCACTCGGGACAGGCAGGGACGAGCAGTACTTC. The entire variable domain, with the rest obtained from reference TRBV18 and TRBJ2-7, is as follows: NAGVMQNPRHLVRRRGQEARLRCSPMKGHSHVYWYRQLPEEGLKFMVYLQKENIIDESGMPKERFSAEFPKEGPSILRIQQVVRGDSAAYFCASSLGTGRDEQYFGPGTRLTVT.

The CDR3, as DNA: TGTGCCAGTAGTATAGAAGCGGGTGTCTCCTACGAGCAGTACTTC. Translation: CASSIEAGVSYEQYF. The chain couples TRBV19 to TRBJ2-7; weak D call: TRBD2 (6 bases). Trimming left V 0 bases short and J 0 bases short, with 9 bases between. The CDR3 extends over 15 amino acids. CDR1 and CDR2 (germline): LNHDA, SQIVND (reference sequence).

The CDR3 DNA reads as TGTGCCAGCTCACCTAACGTGGGGGCGCCCAGTAATTCACCCCTCCACTTT. Translation gives CASSPNVGAPSNSPLHF. The chain has TRBV18 and TRBJ1-6; maybe TRBD1 (6 bases). V lost 3 bases and J lost 6, with 18 bases in between. The CDR3 runs to 17 residues. Germline V lookup: CDR1 KGHSH, CDR2 LQKENI.

The gene calls are TRBV7-2 and TRBJ2-5; TRBD2 matches at 9 bases. The CDR3 runs 15 residues. Trimming took 5 bases from V and 4 from J; bases not matched to a gene: 8. Germline V gene data show CDR1 as SGHTA and CDR2 as FQGNSA. In DNA form, the CDR3 reads TGTGCCAGCAGCCAGTGGCGGGGGGGCGCAGAGACCCAGTACTTC. Protein product: CASSQWRGGAETQYF.

The V and J genes are TRBV9 and TRBJ1-6; 7 nucleotides line up with TRBD1. V lost 0 bases to trimming and J lost 9 bases; unmatched junction nucleotides: 9. The germline V gene has CDR1 SGDLS and CDR2 YYNGEE. The CDR3 has 16 amino acids. CDR3 loop: CASSVASDRLGSPLHF. CDR3 bases: TGTGCCAGCAGCGTAGCCTCGGACAGGTTAGGTTCACCCCTCCACTTT.

The rearrangement joins TRBV28 to TRBJ2-2; tentative D call: TRBD1 (6 bases). Per germline, CDR1 MDHEN and CDR2 SYDVKM. The V end was cut by 6 bases, the J end by 1 base, with 12 bases between. This CDR3 spans 15 amino acids. For the CDR3, the DNA is TGTGCCAGCAGGAACACAGGGCAGAACACCGGGGAGCTGTTTTTT. Its protein product is CASRNTGQNTGELFF. Together with reference TRBV28 and TRBJ2-2, the CDR3 gives the full variable domain: DVKVTQSSRYLVKRTGEKVFLECVQDMDHENMFWYRQDPGLGLRLIYFSYDVKMKEKGDIPEGYSVSREKKERFSLILESASTNQTSMYLCASRNTGQNTGELFFGEGSRLTVL.

V gene TRBV5-1 combines with J gene TRBJ2-7, with 7 bases fitting TRBD2. CDR1 and CDR2 (germline): SGHRS, YFSETQ. Germline trimming cut 3 bases from V and 6 bases from J; bases unmatched to any gene: 6. The CDR3 covers 13 residues. This CDR3 reads CASSSAPGGEQYV. Written as DNA, the CDR3 is TGCGCCAGCAGCTCGGCTCCGGGAGGCGAGCAGTACGTC.

This chain links TRBV3-1 (or the pseudogene TRBV3-2) with TRBJ1-1; the match to TRBD1 covers 7 bases. CDR1 LGHDT and CDR2 YNNKEL come from the germline V gene (reference sequence). This CDR3 is built from 14 residues. With V trimmed by 4 bases and J by 1 base, 3 bases remained unmatched. CDR3 in DNA: TGTGCCAGCAGCCCCCGGGACAGGAACACTGAAGCTTTCTTT. Its protein product is CASSPRDRNTEAFF.

V gene TRBV5-4 combines with J gene TRBJ2-1, with TRBD2 as a possible D gene (6 bases). Trimming cost V 4 bases and J 2 bases, with 13 bases left between them. Germline CDR1 SGHNT, CDR2 YYREEE (reference sequence). The CDR3 contains 15 residues. CDR3 DNA sequence: TGTGCCAGCAGCCCTATAGCGGAACCCTACAATGAGCAGTTCTTC. Residues: CASSPIAEPYNEQFF.

This clone was seen only once. The chain has TRBV28 and TRBJ1-6; 7 bases are shared with TRBD1. Germline values: CDR1 MDHEN, CDR2 SYDVKM. The CDR3 spans 15 residues. Trimming removed 3 bases from V and 7 bases from J; junction bases left unmatched: 6. The chain's CDR3 is CASSLPPGGNSPLHF. CDR3 bases: TGTGCCAGCAGTTTGCCCCCAGGGGGAAATTCACCCCTCCACTTT. The full variable domain, rest sourced from reference TRBV28 and TRBJ1-6, is DVKVTQSSRYLVKRTGEKVFLECVQDMDHENMFWYRQDPGLGLRLIYFSYDVKMKEKGDIPEGYSVSREKKERFSLILESASTNQTSMYLCASSLPPGGNSPLHFGNGTRLTVT.

The genes are TRBV28 and TRBJ2-1; D ambiguous. Germline CDR1 reads MDHEN; CDR2 reads SYDVKM. V gave up 7 bases and J gave up 4 bases, with 5 bases separating them. This CDR3 has 11 residues. The CDR3 DNA is TGTGCCAGCACACTTTACAATGAGCAGTTCTTC. Protein product: CASTLYNEQFF.

The chain uses TRBV5-1 and TRBJ1-4, with 7 bases that match TRBD1. This CDR3 contains 14 residues. Looked up from germline, CDR1 is SGHRS and CDR2 is YFSETQ. Trimming removed 2 bases from V and 7 bases from J; junction bases left unmatched: 5. The CDR3 sequence: CASSLGQEGEKLFF. The DNA of the CDR3 is TGCGCCAGCAGCTTAGGACAGGAAGGTGAAAAACTGTTTTTT.

The chain has TRBV5-1 and TRBJ2-5; the match to TRBD1 covers 8 bases. J lost 0 bases, V lost 0 bases, and 1 base had no gene match. CDR3 length equals 15 residues. Germline CDR1 is SGHRS and CDR2 is YFSETQ. The CDR3 bases are TGCGCCAGCAGCTTGGGGACAGGGAACCAAGAGACCCAGTACTTC. It codes for CASSLGTGNQETQYF.

The genes are TRBV27 and TRBJ1-5; D is possibly TRBD1 (6 bases). The CDR3 extends over 15 amino acids. Per the germline V gene, CDR1 is MNHEY and CDR2 is SMNVEV (reference sequence). With 5 bases removed from V and 0 bases from J, the gap between germline ends came to 11 bases. The CDR3 region is CASSPDRSSNQPQHF. The CDR3 nucleotides read TGTGCCAGCAGTCCCGACAGGAGTAGCAATCAGCCCCAGCATTTT.

V usage is TRBV28 and J usage is TRBJ2-7; no firm D call. This CDR3 region has 13 residues. V gave up 6 bases and J gave up 3 bases, with 12 bases separating them. The germline V gene has CDR1 MDHEN and CDR2 SYDVKM. The CDR3 protein is CASRTLSVYEQYV. CDR3 in DNA: TGTGCCAGCAGAACATTATCCGTCTACGAGCAGTACGTC.

This clone was recorded once. The rearrangement joins TRBV5-1 to TRBJ1-2; 8 bases are a match to TRBD1. The CDR3 is 14 amino acids. Trimming took 1 base from V and 6 from J; bases not matched to a gene: 5. The germline CDR1 and CDR2 sequences are SGHRS and YFSETQ. The CDR3 DNA is TGCGCCAGCAGCTTGCTACAGGGGGAGGATGGCTACACCTTC. Amino acids: CASSLLQGEDGYTF.

The rearrangement uses TRBV6-2 or TRBV6-3 and TRBJ2-5; a weak D match, TRBD2 (5 bases). This CDR3 is 14 amino acids long. Germline loops: CDR1 MNHEY, CDR2 SVGEGT. V was shortened by 5 bases and J by 7 bases, with 17 bases between the two germline ends. This chain's CDR3 is CASSPGSKSGTQYF. CDR3 sequence (DNA): TGTGCCAGCAGTCCCGGGTCTAAAAGCGGGACCCAGTACTTC.

The chain employs TRBV3-1 (or the pseudogene TRBV3-2) and TRBJ2-1; 12 positions match TRBD2. Germline CDR1 reads LGHDT; CDR2 reads YNNKEL (reference sequence). Trimming took 0 bases from V and 4 from J; bases not matched to a gene: 7. This CDR3 has 18 residues. CDR3 sequence reads: CASSQDPLAGGKYNEQFF. For the CDR3, the DNA is TGTGCCAGCAGCCAAGATCCCCTAGCGGGAGGGAAGTACAATGAGCAGTTCTTC.

The chain combines TRBV3-1 (or the pseudogene TRBV3-2) with TRBJ2-7; 12 bases are shared with TRBD2. With 4 bases clipped from V and 5 bases from J, the junction kept 12 bases outside the gene matches. Per the germline V gene, CDR1 is LGHDT and CDR2 is YNNKEL (reference sequence). This CDR3 is built from 17 residues. The CDR3 loop is CASSPTSGSLPTHEQYF. The CDR3 DNA follows: TGTGCCAGCAGCCCGACTAGCGGGAGTCTCCCCACGCACGAGCAGTACTTC.

This clone has more than one count but fewer than ten. The chain has TRBV28 and TRBJ2-1; the D gene is possibly TRBD1 (6 bases). The V end lost 3 bases, the J end lost 6 bases, and 15 bases lay between the germline ends. This CDR3 is built from 15 residues. Per germline, CDR1 MDHEN and CDR2 SYDVKM. The CDR3 DNA follows: TGTGCCAGCAGTTTCAGGGGAACTAAGAGCAATGAGCAGTTCTTC. Protein: CASSFRGTKSNEQFF. Variable domain in full (rest from reference TRBV28 and TRBJ2-1): DVKVTQSSRYLVKRTGEKVFLECVQDMDHENMFWYRQDPGLGLRLIYFSYDVKMKEKGDIPEGYSVSREKKERFSLILESASTNQTSMYLCASSFRGTKSNEQFFGPGTRLTVL.

V gene TRBV13 combines with J gene TRBJ1-1; 8 bases are shared with TRBD1. Germline V gives CDR1 PRHDT, CDR2 FYEKMQ (reference sequence). CDR3 size: 16 residues. The V segment lost 4 bases and the J segment 0 bases; nucleotides outside the gene matches: 7. CDR3 region: CASSYRTGRVNTEAFF. The DNA for the CDR3 is TGTGCCAGCAGCTACCGGACAGGGAGGGTGAACACTGAAGCTTTCTTT.